This passage covers 30 T cell receptor beta chains from one sample sequenced in a study of technical replicates of blood from several donors. Sequencing used immunoSEQ multiplex PCR; TCRdb keeps in-frame clones, though not all of them. The data hold about 70,000 clones, with roughly 89% observed a single time. The material sequenced was T cells isolated from PBMCs. All receptors come from a human donor in good health.

The chain joins TRBV29-1 to TRBJ2-1; TRBD1 agrees at 7 bases. The V and J ends lost 7 bases and 6 bases, in that order; junction bases with no gene match: 6. Germline values: CDR1 SQVTM, CDR2 ANQGSEA. The CDR3 has 12 residues. The CDR3 sequence: CSGRDSTNEQFF. CDR3 in DNA: TGCAGCGGCCGGGACAGTACCAATGAGCAGTTCTTC.

The chain carries TRBV5-6 and TRBJ1-1; 8 positions agree with TRBD1. Germline assignment: CDR1 SGHDT and CDR2 YYEEEE. Losses at the gene ends were 0 bases for V and 4 bases for J; bases not matched to a gene: 2. This CDR3 spans 14 amino acids. The CDR3 DNA is TGTGCCAGCAGCTTGGGACAGGGGCTCACTGAAGCTTTCTTT. It specifies CASSLGQGLTEAFF.

V is TRBV5-1 and J is TRBJ2-7; D is possibly TRBD1 (6 bases). This CDR3 has 14 amino acids. V dropped 2 bases and J dropped 0 bases, with 9 bases sitting between them. Germline CDR1 reads SGHRS; CDR2 reads YFSETQ. As DNA, the CDR3 is TGCGCCAGCAGCTTCCGGGACAACTCCTACGAGCAGTACTTC. Protein product: CASSFRDNSYEQYF. The full variable domain, completed using reference TRBV5-1 and TRBJ2-7, is KAGVTQTPRYLIKTRGQQVTLSCSPISGHRSVSWYQQTPGQGLQFLFEYFSETQRNKGNFPGRFSGRQFSNSRSEMNVSTLELGDSALYLCASSFRDNSYEQYFGPGTRLTVT.

The chain links TRBV7-9 to TRBJ2-1; TRBD2 matches at 11 bases. Trimming cost V 5 bases and J 7 bases; bases outside gene matches: 7. Germline CDR1 reads SEHNR; CDR2 reads FQNEAQ (reference sequence). This CDR3 spans 15 amino acids. CDR3: CASSPTSGKANEQFF. DNA for the CDR3: TGTGCCAGCAGCCCGACTAGCGGGAAGGCAAATGAGCAGTTCTTC.

The V call is TRBV6-5, the J call TRBJ2-3, with 9 bases aligning to TRBD1. CDR1 and CDR2 from the germline V gene are MNHEY and SVGAGI. CDR3 length: 12 amino acids. With V trimmed by 10 bases and J by 5 bases, 4 bases remained unmatched. The CDR3 here is CATTGGEDTQYF. The CDR3 DNA follows: TGTGCCACGACAGGGGGAGAAGATACGCAGTATTTT.

This clone was counted between two and nine times. The chain employs TRBV7-8 and TRBJ1-2; D unclear. Germline V gene sequence: CDR1 SGHVS, CDR2 FQNEAQ. The CDR3 consists of 18 residues. V gave up 1 base and J gave up 1 base, with 19 bases separating them. DNA of the CDR3: TGTGCCAGCAGCTTAGTGCGGTCTCTGTATTCCAATAACTATGGCTACACCTTC. Translating gives CASSLVRSLYSNNYGYTF.

The V gene is TRBV4-3, the J gene TRBJ1-5; D unresolved. Germline V gives CDR1 LGHNA, CDR2 YSLEER. Deletions cut 2 bases from V and 4 bases from J, with 6 bases between. CDR3 length: 13 residues. CDR3 DNA: TGCGCCAGCAGCCAAACGCTAAATCAGCCCCAGCATTTT. This translates into CASSQTLNQPQHF.

CDR3 protein: CASSPGQGDYGYTF. Written as DNA, the CDR3 is TGCGCCAGCAGCCCTGGCCAGGGGGACTATGGCTACACCTTC. The chain couples TRBV4-3 to TRBJ1-2; TRBD1 aligns across 7 bases. V lost 4 bases and J lost 3; bases outside the gene matches: 5. This CDR3 region has 14 residues. The germline gives CDR1 LGHNA, CDR2 YSLEER.

V and J are TRBV4-1 and TRBJ1-5, with D unresolved. CDR1 and CDR2 from the germline V gene are MGHRA and YSYEKL. CDR3 length: 15 amino acids. V lost 5 bases to trimming and J lost 3 bases, with 14 bases between them. CDR3 amino acids: CASSENKEVNQPQHF. The CDR3, as DNA: TGCGCCAGCAGCGAAAACAAGGAGGTCAATCAGCCCCAGCATTTT.

The chain is built from TRBV30 and TRBJ1-5; 7 bases match TRBD1. This CDR3 spans 15 amino acids. Per the germline V gene, CDR1 is GTSNPN and CDR2 is SVGIG (reference sequence). Trimming took 1 base from V and 5 from J; bases not matched to a gene: 8. The CDR3 sequence is CAWSAGPGGYQPQHF. The CDR3 DNA reads as TGTGCCTGGAGTGCGGGGCCAGGGGGATATCAGCCCCAGCATTTT.

This clone was observed a few times. The rearrangement joins TRBV30 to TRBJ2-1; 8 bases fit TRBD2. Germline V gene sequence: CDR1 GTSNPN, CDR2 SVGIG (reference sequence). Losses at the gene ends were 2 bases for V and 8 bases for J; bases not matched to a gene: 8. CDR3 length: 14 residues. For the CDR3, the DNA is TGTGCCTGGAGTAGCGGGAGCCTTATCGATGAGCAGTTCTTC. This sequence encodes CAWSSGSLIDEQFF.

J is TRBJ2-3 and V is TRBV5-8, with 14 positions matching TRBD2. Trimming cost V 3 bases and J 4 bases; bases outside gene matches: 4. The V gene's germline CDR1 is SGHTS and CDR2 YDEGEE. This CDR3 comprises 16 residues. CDR3 residues: CASSSGLAGGPDTQYF. The CDR3 region has the DNA TGTGCCAGCAGCTCCGGACTAGCGGGAGGCCCAGATACGCAGTATTTT.

The rearrangement joins TRBV7-9 to TRBJ1-2; TRBD1 matches at 7 bases. The germline gives CDR1 SEHNR, CDR2 FQNEAQ (reference sequence). The CDR3 contains 15 residues. V shed 5 bases and J 0 bases; nucleotides not matched to a gene: 6. CDR3 DNA sequence: TGTGCCAGCAGCGTAGTTACAGGGGCTAACTATGGCTACACCTTC. Translating it yields CASSVVTGANYGYTF. The full variable domain, in which reference TRBV7-9 and TRBJ1-2 provide the parts outside the CDR3, is DTGVSQNPRHKITKRGQNVTFRCDPISEHNRLYWYRQTLGQGPEFLTYFQNEAQLEKSRLLSDRFSAERPKGSFSTLEIQRTEQGDSAMYLCASSVVTGANYGYTFGSGTRLTVV.

This chain connects TRBV4-2 to TRBJ2-1, with TRBD2 matching over 8 bases. The CDR3 length is 16 residues. Germline CDR1 LGHNA, CDR2 YNFKEQ. V shed 3 bases and J 5 bases; nucleotides not matched to a gene: 9. CDR3 nucleotides: TGTGCCAGCAGCCACCCCACGACTAGCGCCCACAATGAGCAGTTCTTC. Encoded protein: CASSHPTTSAHNEQFF.

The chain links TRBV6-4 to TRBJ2-3; possible D gene TRBD2, 6 bases. V gave up 4 bases and J gave up 4 bases, with 18 bases separating them. The CDR3 runs 16 residues. Per germline, CDR1 MRHNA and CDR2 SNTAGT. The CDR3 is CASSVPRERRADTQYF. DNA of the CDR3: TGTGCCAGCAGTGTTCCCAGGGAGAGGAGGGCAGATACGCAGTATTTT.

J is TRBJ2-7 and V is TRBV6-5, with 13 bases identical to TRBD2. CDR3 length: 15 residues. Germline values: CDR1 MNHEY, CDR2 SVGAGI. Trimming at V came to 7 bases and at J to 1 base, leaving 4 bases not matched to a gene. The CDR3 protein is CASKPGLAGSYEQYF. CDR3 in DNA: TGTGCCAGCAAACCGGGACTAGCGGGATCCTACGAGCAGTACTTC.

The sample holds one count of this clone. The chain couples TRBV6-5 to TRBJ1-5; 7 bases fit TRBD1. The CDR3 runs to 13 residues. J was trimmed by 5 bases and V by 2 bases; bases with no gene match: 0. Germline assignment: CDR1 MNHEY and CDR2 SVGAGI. In DNA, the CDR3 is TGTGCCAGCAGTTACAGGGGGCATCAGCCCCAGCATTTT. It encodes CASSYRGHQPQHF.

The J gene is TRBJ2-7, the V gene TRBV25-1; 7 bases align to TRBD1. With V trimmed by 2 bases and J by 1 base, 8 bases remained unmatched. The length of the CDR3 is 16 residues. The germline V gene has CDR1 MGHDK and CDR2 SYGVNS. DNA of the CDR3: TGTGCCAGCAGTGAAATAGGTCGGACAGGTTCCTACGAGCAGTACTTC. As protein: CASSEIGRTGSYEQYF.

The chain is built from TRBV6-5 and TRBJ2-7; D ambiguous. The CDR3 contains 15 residues. The V end was cut by 0 bases, the J end by 1 base, with 10 bases between. From germline, CDR1 is MNHEY and CDR2 SVGAGI. In DNA, the CDR3 is TGTGCCAGCAGTTACTCAGTGTTAGATTCCTACGAGCAGTACTTC. Translating it yields CASSYSVLDSYEQYF.

The V gene is TRBV11-3, the J gene TRBJ1-1, with D perhaps matching TRBD1 (6 bases). The V end was cut by 5 bases, the J end by 5 bases, with 15 bases between. This CDR3 region has 14 residues. From germline, CDR1 is SGHNT and CDR2 YENEEA. CDR3 nucleotide sequence: TGTGCCAGCAGCCCCAAGGGGGACGCTACTGAAGCTTTCTTT. It specifies CASSPKGDATEAFF.

The chain recombines TRBV15 with TRBJ1-5; D is unclear. The V gene lost 1 base and the J gene lost 4 bases, with 23 bases spanning the gap. This CDR3 comprises 19 residues. Germline values: CDR1 LNHNV, CDR2 YYDKDF (reference sequence). In DNA, the CDR3 is TGTGCCACCAGCAGAGTTGCTTTATCGGGCGGGGAGGTAAATCAGCCCCAGCATTTT. Its protein product is CATSRVALSGGEVNQPQHF.

The chain recombines TRBV9 with TRBJ2-7, with TRBD2 identical over 7 bases. J lost 5 bases, V lost 4 bases, and 15 bases had no gene match. The CDR3 spans 16 residues. Germline values: CDR1 SGDLS, CDR2 YYNGEE. CDR3: CASSLSRETSQHEQYF. The CDR3 DNA sequence: TGTGCCAGCAGCTTAAGCCGGGAGACTAGCCAACACGAGCAGTACTTC.

The chain joins TRBV18 to TRBJ1-1; a weak D match, TRBD1 (6 bases). This CDR3 has 15 residues. Per the germline V gene, CDR1 is KGHSH and CDR2 is LQKENI. The ends were cut back, 5 bases at V and 4 bases at J, with 17 bases in the middle. The CDR3 reads CASSSYRVGSTEAFF. The CDR3 DNA is TGTGCCAGCTCATCTTACAGGGTGGGGAGCACTGAAGCTTTCTTT.

The V gene is TRBV29-1, the J gene TRBJ1-4; a possible D gene is TRBD1 (6 bases). Germline CDR1 reads SQVTM; CDR2 reads ANQGSEA. V was shortened by 6 bases and J by 7 bases, with 9 bases between the two germline ends. The length of the CDR3 is 11 residues. For the CDR3, the DNA is TGCAGCGTGGGGGACACTGAAAAACTGTTTTTT. It translates to CSVGDTEKLFF.

This rearrangement joins TRBV7-9 to TRBJ2-2; no firm D call. Germline lookup yields CDR1 SEHNR and CDR2 FQNEAQ (reference sequence). Trimming removed 3 bases from V and 5 bases from J, with 7 bases in between. CDR3 size: 13 residues. The CDR3 DNA is TGTGCCAGCAGCTTCGGCGGAACCGGGGAGCTGTTTTTT. Amino acid sequence: CASSFGGTGELFF. The whole variable domain, remainder taken from reference TRBV7-9 and TRBJ2-2, is DTGVSQNPRHKITKRGQNVTFRCDPISEHNRLYWYRQTLGQGPEFLTYFQNEAQLEKSRLLSDRFSAERPKGSFSTLEIQRTEQGDSAMYLCASSFGGTGELFFGEGSRLTVL.

The rearrangement uses TRBV29-1 and TRBJ1-4; no reliable D call. This CDR3 comprises 13 residues. Trimming took 6 bases from V and 6 from J, leaving 14 bases between them. In germline, CDR1 is SQVTM, CDR2 ANQGSEA. CDR3: CSVEIGSYEKLFF. Here the CDR3 DNA reads TGCAGCGTGGAAATCGGGTCTTATGAAAAACTGTTTTTT. The full variable domain, completed using reference TRBV29-1 and TRBJ1-4, is SAVISQKPSRDICQRGTSLTIQCQVDSQVTMMFWYRQQPGQSLTLIATANQGSEATYESGFVIDKFPISRPNLTFSTLTVSNMSPEDSSIYLCSVEIGSYEKLFFGSGTQLSVL.

This clone was recorded only once. The genes are TRBV10-3 and TRBJ1-1; 9 nucleotides align to TRBD1. The CDR3 contains 17 residues. From germline, CDR1 is ENHRY and CDR2 SYGVKD. J gave up 0 bases and V 2 bases, and 7 bases lay outside the gene matches. CDR3 sequence: CAISEGQGSIMNTEAFF. The CDR3 region has the DNA TGTGCCATCAGTGAGGGACAGGGGAGCATCATGAACACTGAAGCTTTCTTT.

The rearrangement joins TRBV27 to TRBJ2-2; 7 nucleotides match TRBD2. The germline V gene encodes CDR1 MNHEY and CDR2 SMNVEV (reference sequence). CDR3 size: 14 residues. Germline trimming cut 2 bases from V and 3 bases from J; bases unmatched to any gene: 0. In DNA form, the CDR3 reads TGTGCCAGCAGTTTAGCGGGAGACACCGGGGAGCTGTTTTTT. Encoded protein: CASSLAGDTGELFF.

The chain has TRBV2 and TRBJ1-5; 9 bases align to TRBD1. CDR3 length: 13 residues. V dropped 4 bases and J dropped 7; count of bases not matched to a gene: 2. The V gene's germline CDR1 is SNHLY and CDR2 FYNNEI. The CDR3: CASSVTGGQPQHF. CDR3 nucleotides: TGTGCCAGCAGTGTGACAGGGGGACAGCCCCAGCATTTT.

Written as DNA, the CDR3 is TGTGCCAGCAGCCCCTATAGCAGCACAGATACGCAGTATTTT. Amino acids: CASSPYSSTDTQYF. J is TRBJ2-3 and V is TRBV11-3; D not certain. This CDR3 comprises 14 residues. Trimming removed 5 bases from V and 0 bases from J, with 9 bases in between. The V gene's germline CDR1 is SGHNT and CDR2 YENEEA.